This T cell receptor (beta chain) was recorded in a study of breast tumors, draining lymph nodes, adjacent tissues. Study conclusions and caveats: Data fit most tumor T cells coming from lymph node, expanding in tumor. Data only fit, rather than demonstrated, lymph node origin of most tumor T cells.

The table lists this clonotype with many counts. What it recognizes is unknown. Breast cancer patients provided tissue from their axillary draining lymph nodes. Trimming cost V 6 bases and J 7 bases, with 15 bases left between them. From germline, CDR1 is SQVTM and CDR2 ANQGSEA. This CDR3 comprises 12 residues. One entry per CDR3 protein results from TCRdb running MiXCR on the multiplex PCR reads. The sample lists 85,000 to 130,000 distinct CDR3 sequences; about 31% were seen once. The origin of this receptor is a female donor with breast cancer. Some clones in this sample may be carry-over from other donors' samples. The chain couples TRBV29-1 to TRBJ1-2; D not certain. Sequencing was done on a sample of axillary lymph node tissue. Written as DNA, the CDR3 is TGCAGCGTCCGCAGGCAGGTCTCTGGCTACACCTTC. Residues: CSVRRQVSGYTF.